This T cell receptor (beta chain) was sequenced in a study of blood T cell repertoires in COVID-19. The wider study: The cDNA or gDNA used as material had been derived from T cells, B-cell-depleted T cells, or PBMCs.

Study processing details: Reference gene primers were amplified, and this amplification served to estimate nucleated cell counts. Using immunoSEQ multiplex PCR, the repertoire was profiled, and TCRdb retains in-frame clones only, with some absent. The V and J calls and the clone size are those of that table, but D and trimming were determined from the DNA. This table holds around 130,000 clones, around 80% found once. The CDR3 is 14 residues long. V was clipped by 0 bases and J by 6 bases; unmatched bases: 2. CDR1 is LGHNA and CDR2 is YNFKEQ in the germline V gene. Cohort placement rested on clinical history that participants reported themselves.

This clonotype was sampled from a man between 35 and 55 years old with acute COVID-19. The sample comprised PBMCs or T cells enriched from blood (not recorded which). This chain uses TRBV4-2 with TRBJ1-2, with 9 bases that match TRBD1. Here the CDR3 reads CASSQDRTGDGYTF. The CDR3 DNA is TGTGCCAGCAGCCAAGATCGGACAGGGGATGGCTACACCTTC.